This entry lists 13 T cell receptor beta chains sequenced from one sample in a study of T cell changes during pregnancy in multiple sclerosis. Repertoires were generated with immunoSEQ multiplex PCR, while TCRdb's copy carries only in-frame clones and drops some. The top ten clones hold 3.6% of a sample with fewer than 75,000 clones, about 91% of them seen once. The input for sequencing was peripheral blood, taken after pregnancy. These TCRs come from a female donor in good health, enrolled as a control in a pregnancy study.

V is TRBV28 and J is TRBJ1-1; TRBD1 aligns across 7 bases. J was trimmed by 2 bases and V by 8 bases; bases with no gene match: 8. This CDR3 spans 14 amino acids. Looked up from germline, CDR1 is MDHEN and CDR2 is SYDVKM. The CDR3 bases are TGTGCCAGCCTTACAGGGGATGTCAACACTGAAGCTTTCTTT. It encodes CASLTGDVNTEAFF.

The rearrangement links TRBV6-1 to TRBJ2-7, with 8 bases that match TRBD1. CDR3 length: 13 amino acids. Germline V gene data show CDR1 as MNHNS and CDR2 as SASEGT. Trimming at V came to 7 bases and at J to 2 bases, leaving 4 bases not matched to a gene. The chain's CDR3 is CASNPGQAYEQYF. Written as DNA, the CDR3 is TGTGCCAGCAACCCGGGACAGGCCTACGAGCAGTACTTC.

The CDR3 DNA follows: TGTGCCAGTAGTAACGACAGGGGGGGAGATTATAGCAATCAGCCCCAGCATTTT. Amino acid sequence: CASSNDRGGDYSNQPQHF. The V call is TRBV19, the J call TRBJ1-5; 9 bases map to TRBD1. The CDR3 has 18 residues. Per germline, CDR1 LNHDA and CDR2 SQIVND (reference sequence). The junction had 10 bases not matched to a gene; V was cut back by 4 bases and J by 0 bases.

This clone was picked up one time. This chain connects TRBV7-8 to TRBJ2-5; 7 nucleotides align to TRBD2. The J segment lost 7 bases and the V segment lost 4 bases, leaving 9 bases of the junction unmatched. The CDR3 sequence is 14 residues long. Germline lookup yields CDR1 SGHVS and CDR2 FQNEAQ. In DNA form, the CDR3 reads TGTGCCAGCAGCTCGCGCGGGGGTATTGGGACCCAGTACTTC. Encoded protein: CASSSRGGIGTQYF.

This chain links TRBV7-6 with TRBJ2-1; 7 bases agree with TRBD2. CDR1 and CDR2 from the germline V gene are SGHVS and FNYEAQ. V was clipped by 1 base and J by 2 bases; unmatched bases: 2. The CDR3 has 15 amino acids. CDR3 nucleotides: TGTGCCAGCAGCTTAGTACTAGCGCCCTACAATGAGCAGTTCTTC. This encodes CASSLVLAPYNEQFF.

The rearrangement joins TRBV4-3 to TRBJ1-6, with a tentative D call TRBD1 (5 bases). Germline assignment: CDR1 LGHNA and CDR2 YSLEER. Trimming shortened V by 0 bases and J by 4 bases, and 10 bases separated the two germline ends. The CDR3 sequence is 16 residues long. In DNA, the CDR3 is TGCGCCAGCAGCCAAGACGGAGGGGTATATAATTCACCCCTCCACTTT. It encodes CASSQDGGVYNSPLHF.

This rearrangement joins TRBV2 to TRBJ1-2; 11 bases align to TRBD1. CDR3 size: 16 residues. Germline values: CDR1 SNHLY, CDR2 FYNNEI. The J segment lost 4 bases and the V segment lost 5 bases, leaving 9 bases of the junction unmatched. The DNA of the CDR3 is TGTGCCAGCAGTCCACCAGGGACAGGGGGATCCTATGGCTACACCTTC. Translation: CASSPPGTGGSYGYTF.

The V gene is TRBV11-3, the J gene TRBJ1-1; D call uncertain. With 0 bases removed from V and 3 bases from J, the gap between germline ends came to 5 bases. From germline, CDR1 is SGHNT and CDR2 YENEEA. The CDR3 is 13 amino acids. CDR3 bases: TGTGCCAGCAGCTTAGATTTCGACACTGAAGCTTTCTTT. Translating gives CASSLDFDTEAFF.

The chain carries TRBV9 and TRBJ2-5, with 8 positions matching TRBD2. The length of the CDR3 is 16 residues. CDR1 is SGDLS and CDR2 is YYNGEE in the germline V gene. The J segment lost 2 bases and the V segment lost 4 bases, leaving 10 bases of the junction unmatched. This CDR3 reads CASSPRAGEGQETQYF. In DNA form, the CDR3 reads TGTGCCAGCAGCCCGCGAGCGGGGGAGGGACAAGAGACCCAGTACTTC.

Only one count was recorded for this clone. The V gene is TRBV5-1, the J gene TRBJ2-5, with no clear D. The CDR3 has 14 amino acids. V was cut by 0 bases and J by 0 bases, with 6 bases left in between. Germline-derived CDR1 and CDR2 are SGHRS and YFSETQ. CDR3 sequence: CASSLGSDQETQYF. CDR3 sequence (DNA): TGCGCCAGCAGCTTGGGATCGGACCAAGAGACCCAGTACTTC.

This clone was recorded only once. This chain connects TRBV30 to TRBJ2-3, with D perhaps TRBD2 (7 bases). CDR3 length equals 13 residues. Germline V gene lookup returns CDR1 GTSNPN and CDR2 SVGIG (reference sequence). Deletions cut 2 bases from V and 5 bases from J, with 11 bases between. The CDR3 nucleotides are TGTGCCTGGAGTAGGGGGGGCGTAGATACGCAGTATTTT. As protein: CAWSRGGVDTQYF.

This clone is a singleton in its sample. A read error may produce the germline difference seen at one junction end. The J gene is TRBJ2-1, the V gene TRBV9; 9 bases line up with TRBD2. CDR3 length: 15 residues. Germline CDR1 is SGDLS and CDR2 is YYNGEE. The CDR3 nucleotides are TGTGCCAGCACCGTAAACCCAGCGGGGGGCGATGAGCAGTTCTTC. It codes for CASTVNPAGGDEQFF.

This clone showed up just once. The rearrangement joins TRBV6-4 to TRBJ1-6; tentative D call: TRBD1 (6 bases). The length of the CDR3 is 15 residues. Trimming removed 4 bases from V and 10 bases from J, with 17 bases in between. CDR1 is MRHNA and CDR2 is SNTAGT in the germline V gene. CDR3 sequence (DNA): TGTGCCAGCAGTGTAAAACAGGGAAATGGGTCACCCCTCCACTTT. Amino acids: CASSVKQGNGSPLHF.